This entry describes one TCR beta chain. Its specificity is not known. 13 Jbeta primers and 60 Vbeta primers were used for the PCR. Data came from immunoSEQ multiplex PCR; TCRdb stores just in-frame clones and leaves some out. Of fewer than 150,000 clones listed, roughly 76% are singletons. With 5 bases removed from V and 5 bases from J, the gap between germline ends came to 12 bases. The length of the CDR3 is 13 residues. Germline CDR1 MDHEN, CDR2 SYDVKM. The data derive from a study of cytomegalovirus exposure and HLA in healthy donors. Across the study: Among 398 genotyped donors, approximately 80% fell in the Caucasian-associated ancestry cluster.

Overall study findings and caveats: Among donors in an Asian-associated ancestry cluster, a later analysis reportedly found fewer N-insertions than the roughly 700-donor mean. Later analysis demonstrated an association between a missense DCLRE1C variant and TCR beta V- and J-gene trimming. Researchers left out some V segments, among them TRBV6-2 and TRBV6-3, as indistinguishable.

This clonotype was sampled from a female donor in good health and CMV-seronegative. The chain links TRBV28 to TRBJ1-2; D gene ambiguous. Sample: PBMCs. The CDR3 sequence is CASSPGRDYGYTF. CDR3 in DNA: TGTGCCAGCAGTCCTGGACGGGATTATGGCTACACCTTC.